A selection of T cell receptor beta chains follows, all from one sample in a study of cytomegalovirus exposure and HLA in healthy donors. Sequenced by immunoSEQ multiplex PCR; TCRdb stores in-frame clones only, minus some. This sample carries 150,000 to 170,000 clones, around 79% of them seen once, and the ten largest clones take roughly 2.8%. Source material: PBMCs. The receptors derive from a man younger than 30 in good health and CMV-seronegative. CDR3s include the opening cysteine and the closing phenylalanine or tryptophan. D genes are given only for firm matches. A clone size is listed for some rows: how often the clone was seen (once, few, many), or a class if it is expanded.

v_call: TRBV7-2
j_call: TRBJ1-2
d_call: .
clone_size: .
cdr3_nt: TGTGCCAGCAGCGAGACAGTACAAGTCTATGGCTACACCTTC
cdr3_aa: CASSETVQVYGYTF

v_call: TRBV5-1
j_call: TRBJ1-6
d_call: .
clone_size: .
cdr3_nt: TGCGCCAGCAGCTTGGCCAATAGGCAGGATAATTCACCCCTCCACTTT
cdr3_aa: CASSLANRQDNSPLHF

v_call: TRBV5-1
j_call: TRBJ2-7
d_call: .
clone_size: .
cdr3_nt: TGCGCCAGCAGGAGGGTGTTCGGCTCCTACGAGCAGTACTTC
cdr3_aa: CASRRVFGSYEQYF

v_call: TRBV6-5
j_call: TRBJ1-6
d_call: .
clone_size: .
cdr3_nt: TGTGCCAGCAGTTACACAGTATATAATCCACCCCTCCACTTT
cdr3_aa: CASSYTVYNPPLHF

v_call: TRBV18
j_call: TRBJ1-1
d_call: TRBD1
clone_size: .
cdr3_nt: TGTGCCAGCTCACTAGGGACAGGGGAGCGTCAAGCTTTCTTT
cdr3_aa: CASSLGTGERQAFF

v_call: TRBV6-6
j_call: TRBJ2-2
d_call: TRBD2
clone_size: .
cdr3_nt: TGTGCCAGCAGTTATTCTAGCGGATACACCGGGGAGCTGTTTTTT
cdr3_aa: CASSYSSGYTGELFF

v_call: TRBV5-4
j_call: TRBJ2-7
d_call: TRBD2
clone_size: once
cdr3_nt: TGTGCCAGCAGCCCGGGGGGGCCGGACGAGCAGTACTTC
cdr3_aa: CASSPGGPDEQYF

v_call: TRBV6-6
j_call: TRBJ1-6
d_call: .
clone_size: .
cdr3_nt: TGTGCCAGCAGAAGGGACATCGTCGGATCACCCCTCCACTTT
cdr3_aa: CASRRDIVGSPLHF

v_call: TRBV5-1
j_call: TRBJ2-1
d_call: TRBD2
clone_size: .
cdr3_nt: TGCGCCAGCAGCTTGGAGGTTGCTAGCGGGGTCTACAATGAGCAGTTCTTC
cdr3_aa: CASSLEVASGVYNEQFF

v_call: TRBV7-9
j_call: TRBJ1-1
d_call: TRBD1
clone_size: once
cdr3_nt: TGTGCCAGCAGCCCGCAGGGGGACAGCACTGAAGCTTTCTTT
cdr3_aa: CASSPQGDSTEAFF

v_call: TRBV30
j_call: TRBJ2-4
d_call: .
clone_size: .
cdr3_nt: TGTGCCTGGAGTGGGCCAGACGGGGGTACCAAAAACATTCAGTACTTC
cdr3_aa: CAWSGPDGGTKNIQYF

v_call: TRBV5-1
j_call: TRBJ2-1
d_call: TRBD2
clone_size: .
cdr3_nt: TGCGCCAGCAGCTTGGCGGCTAGCGGGGGGGCGAGCTCCTACAATGAGCAGTTCTTC
cdr3_aa: CASSLAASGGASSYNEQFF

v_call: TRBV7-3
j_call: TRBJ1-1
d_call: .
clone_size: few
cdr3_nt: TGTGCCAGCAGCTCCTTGACAGGATTTAACACTGAAGCTTTCTTT
cdr3_aa: CASSSLTGFNTEAFF

v_call: TRBV27
j_call: TRBJ1-4
d_call: .
clone_size: .
cdr3_nt: TGTGCCAGCCAAGCCAGGTTTAATGAAAAACTGTTTTTT
cdr3_aa: CASQARFNEKLFF

v_call: TRBV11-2
j_call: TRBJ2-7
d_call: TRBD1
clone_size: .
cdr3_nt: TGTGCCAGCAGCCCCGGTAGGGGACAGGGCTCCTACGAGCAGTACTTC
cdr3_aa: CASSPGRGQGSYEQYF

v_call: TRBV7-2
j_call: TRBJ2-7
d_call: TRBD1
clone_size: .
cdr3_nt: TGTGCCAGCAGCTTCCAAGGGGGCGCAGGCAACGAGCAGTACTTC
cdr3_aa: CASSFQGGAGNEQYF

v_call: TRBV30
j_call: TRBJ1-1
d_call: .
clone_size: .
cdr3_nt: TGTGCCTGGAGGTGGTCAGGACCGATTGAAGACTACACTGAGGCTTTCTTT
cdr3_aa: CAWRWSGPIEDYTEAFF

v_call: TRBV5-4
j_call: TRBJ2-6
d_call: .
clone_size: .
cdr3_nt: TGTGCCAGCAGCCCTGGACAGTTCGGCTCTGGGGCCAACGTCCTGACTTTC
cdr3_aa: CASSPGQFGSGANVLTF

v_call: TRBV4-1
j_call: TRBJ1-5
d_call: .
clone_size: .
cdr3_nt: TGCGCCAGCAGCCAAGTAGGGGTTCCCGGGAGCAATCAGCCCCAGCATTTT
cdr3_aa: CASSQVGVPGSNQPQHF

v_call: TRBV7-9
j_call: TRBJ1-5
d_call: .
clone_size: .
cdr3_nt: TGTGCCAGCAGCCTACAGGGAAAGGATCAGCCCCAGCATTTT
cdr3_aa: CASSLQGKDQPQHF

v_call: TRBV6-6
j_call: TRBJ1-5
d_call: .
clone_size: .
cdr3_nt: TGTGCCAGCAGTTACTCCCCCCCGGGTCAGCCCCAGCATTTT
cdr3_aa: CASSYSPPGQPQHF

v_call: TRBV7-7
j_call: TRBJ2-2
d_call: .
clone_size: .
cdr3_nt: TGTGCTAGCAGTCGTAACACCGGGGAGCTGTTTTTT
cdr3_aa: CASSRNTGELFF

v_call: TRBV2
j_call: TRBJ1-2
d_call: TRBD1
clone_size: once
cdr3_nt: TGTGCCAGCAGTGAGGGACAGGGAGGAGGCTACACCTTC
cdr3_aa: CASSEGQGGGYTF

v_call: TRBV11-3
j_call: TRBJ2-2
d_call: .
clone_size: .
cdr3_nt: TGTGCCAGCAGCCAAGAACACGCACAGAACACCGGGGAGCTGTTTTTT
cdr3_aa: CASSQEHAQNTGELFF

v_call: TRBV7-2
j_call: TRBJ1-1
d_call: .
clone_size: .
cdr3_nt: TGTGCCAGCAGCTCCAACAGGGCTGGGGAAGCTTTCTTT
cdr3_aa: CASSSNRAGEAFF

v_call: TRBV4-1
j_call: TRBJ2-1
d_call: TRBD2
clone_size: .
cdr3_nt: TGCGCCAGCAGCCAAGTGGCTAGCGGGGAGTACAATGAGCAGTTCTTC
cdr3_aa: CASSQVASGEYNEQFF

v_call: TRBV19
j_call: TRBJ2-5
d_call: TRBD2
clone_size: .
cdr3_nt: TGTGCCAGTAGTGCACTAGCGCAAGAGACCCAGTACTTC
cdr3_aa: CASSALAQETQYF

v_call: TRBV5-5
j_call: TRBJ2-7
d_call: TRBD1
clone_size: .
cdr3_nt: TGTGCCAGCAGTCTACAGGGGACAAACTACGAGCAGTACTTC
cdr3_aa: CASSLQGTNYEQYF

v_call: TRBV19
j_call: TRBJ1-2
d_call: TRBD1
clone_size: once
cdr3_nt: TGTGCCAGTAGTCCGACCATCTATAGGACAGGCGTCTATGGCTACACCTTC
cdr3_aa: CASSPTIYRTGVYGYTF

v_call: TRBV6-5
j_call: TRBJ1-6
d_call: .
clone_size: .
cdr3_nt: TGTGCCAGCTCTAGAGGGCAGAATTCACCCCTCCACTTT
cdr3_aa: CASSRGQNSPLHF

v_call: TRBV27
j_call: TRBJ2-7
d_call: .
clone_size: .
cdr3_nt: TGTGCCAGCGGGATTACAGGGAGCTACGAGCAGTACTTC
cdr3_aa: CASGITGSYEQYF

v_call: TRBV6-6
j_call: TRBJ2-5
d_call: .
clone_size: .
cdr3_nt: TGTGCCAGCAGTTACTCGAGACTAGGTAGAGAGACCCAGTACTTC
cdr3_aa: CASSYSRLGRETQYF

v_call: TRBV7-8
j_call: TRBJ2-5
d_call: .
clone_size: few
cdr3_nt: TGTGCCAGCAGCTCGCGGTTAGTTTCTTCGGAGACCCAGTACTTC
cdr3_aa: CASSSRLVSSETQYF

v_call: TRBV21-1
j_call: TRBJ1-4
d_call: .
clone_size: few
cdr3_nt: TGTGCCAGCAGCCCCCGTACATTGGGCAAACTGTTTTTT
cdr3_aa: CASSPRTLGKLFF

v_call: TRBV7-3
j_call: TRBJ2-7
d_call: TRBD1
clone_size: .
cdr3_nt: TGTGCCAGCAGCTTACTGGGACAGGGGACGGAAGAGCAGTACTTC
cdr3_aa: CASSLLGQGTEEQYF

v_call: TRBV29-1
j_call: TRBJ1-2
d_call: .
clone_size: .
cdr3_nt: TGCAGCGTTGTACAGGGCGGGAGTTATGGCTACACCTTC
cdr3_aa: CSVVQGGSYGYTF

v_call: TRBV5-5
j_call: TRBJ1-5
d_call: TRBD1
clone_size: .
cdr3_nt: TGTGCCAGCAGCCGGACAGGGGATAGCAATCAGCCCCAGCATTTT
cdr3_aa: CASSRTGDSNQPQHF

v_call: TRBV4-1
j_call: TRBJ2-5
d_call: .
clone_size: few
cdr3_nt: TGCGCCAGCAGCCAAGATGCAACGGCGGCCCGAGCCCAGTACTTC
cdr3_aa: CASSQDATAARAQYF

v_call: TRBV2
j_call: TRBJ1-5
d_call: .
clone_size: .
cdr3_nt: TGTGCCACCGCAGGAGTCTCCGGGGGCAATCAGCCCCAGCATTTT
cdr3_aa: CATAGVSGGNQPQHF

v_call: TRBV7-9
j_call: TRBJ1-4
d_call: TRBD1
clone_size: .
cdr3_nt: TGTTCCATAGGGAAGGGGGCAACTGGTACTAATGAAAAACTGTTTTTT
cdr3_aa: CSIGKGATGTNEKLFF

v_call: TRBV5-4
j_call: TRBJ2-1
d_call: .
clone_size: .
cdr3_nt: TGTGCCAGCAGCTTGACAAGGGGCTCCTACAATGAGCAGTTCTTC
cdr3_aa: CASSLTRGSYNEQFF

v_call: TRBV5-5
j_call: TRBJ1-1
d_call: TRBD1
clone_size: .
cdr3_nt: TGTGCCAGCAGCTTGGCACCCGGGACAGCGAACACTGAAGCTTTCTTT
cdr3_aa: CASSLAPGTANTEAFF

v_call: TRBV13
j_call: TRBJ2-3
d_call: .
clone_size: .
cdr3_nt: TGTGCCAGCAGCTTACTCCCTCTGCGGGGTACAGATACGCAGTATTTT
cdr3_aa: CASSLLPLRGTDTQYF

v_call: TRBV5-4
j_call: TRBJ1-1
d_call: TRBD1
clone_size: few
cdr3_nt: TGTGCCAGCAGTTCAGACAGGGGGAAAGCTTTCTTT
cdr3_aa: CASSSDRGKAFF

v_call: TRBV5-4
j_call: TRBJ1-3
d_call: .
clone_size: .
cdr3_nt: TGTGCCAGCAGCTTGGGCGGGGTTGCGGCTGGAAACACCATATATTTT
cdr3_aa: CASSLGGVAAGNTIYF

v_call: TRBV29-1
j_call: TRBJ2-1
d_call: TRBD1
clone_size: once
cdr3_nt: TGCAGCGTTGGCCCCTGGACAGGGGGTTACAATGAGCAGTTCTTC
cdr3_aa: CSVGPWTGGYNEQFF

v_call: TRBV9
j_call: TRBJ2-5
d_call: .
clone_size: .
cdr3_nt: TGTGCCAGCAGCGTCAGCGACCTAGGGACCCAGTACTTC
cdr3_aa: CASSVSDLGTQYF

v_call: TRBV6-4
j_call: TRBJ2-3
d_call: TRBD2
clone_size: .
cdr3_nt: TGTGCCAGCAGTCTTAGCGGGGTTAGCACAGATACGCAGTATTTT
cdr3_aa: CASSLSGVSTDTQYF

v_call: TRBV2
j_call: TRBJ1-2
d_call: TRBD1
clone_size: few
cdr3_nt: TGTGCCAGCAGAAATCCGGGACAGGGGGACTATGGCTACACCTTC
cdr3_aa: CASRNPGQGDYGYTF

v_call: TRBV25-1
j_call: TRBJ2-7
d_call: TRBD1
clone_size: once
cdr3_nt: TGTGCCAGCAGTGACCGCGACAGGGGGGGGATCTACGAGCAGTACTTC
cdr3_aa: CASSDRDRGGIYEQYF

v_call: TRBV5-1
j_call: TRBJ2-3
d_call: .
clone_size: few
cdr3_nt: TGCGCCACCTCAAACGGGCAGGGAACAGATACGCAGTATTTT
cdr3_aa: CATSNGQGTDTQYF

v_call: TRBV5-1
j_call: TRBJ1-1
d_call: TRBD1
clone_size: .
cdr3_nt: TGCGCCAGCAGCTTGGCCGGACAGGGGGCGGGCACTGAAGCTTTCTTT
cdr3_aa: CASSLAGQGAGTEAFF

v_call: TRBV28
j_call: TRBJ2-5
d_call: .
clone_size: once
cdr3_nt: TGTGCCAGCAGTTCAAGACTAGACACCAGGGAGACCCAGTACTTC
cdr3_aa: CASSSRLDTRETQYF

v_call: TRBV5-6
j_call: TRBJ1-4
d_call: .
clone_size: .
cdr3_nt: TGTGCCAGCAGCTTCCAGCAGGGGTGGGAAAAACTGTTTTTT
cdr3_aa: CASSFQQGWEKLFF

v_call: TRBV10-3
j_call: TRBJ1-2
d_call: .
clone_size: .
cdr3_nt: TGTGCCATCAGTGCGAGAGCCAGGGCCGGCTATGGCTACACCTTC
cdr3_aa: CAISARARAGYGYTF

v_call: TRBV29-1
j_call: TRBJ1-1
d_call: .
clone_size: .
cdr3_nt: TGCAGCGTTGAAGAAGCAGGGAACACTGAAGCTTTCTTT
cdr3_aa: CSVEEAGNTEAFF

v_call: TRBV6-5
j_call: TRBJ1-2
d_call: .
clone_size: .
cdr3_nt: TGTGCCAGCAGTTCGCTGGGGAGCGTGGATGGCTACACCTTC
cdr3_aa: CASSSLGSVDGYTF